The source of this T cell receptor beta chain is a study of cytomegalovirus exposure and HLA in healthy donors. Whole-study context: Previous work identified 120 million or so unique TCR beta sequences from around 180 million T cells. Study observations and caveats: TCR beta sequences reportedly predicted most subjects' HLA-A and HLA-B alleles accurately. Clonal expansion, a later analysis showed, was greater in HLA-associated TCR beta chains than in equally common others.

For this clone: Its antigen is currently unknown.

The CDR3 is 13 amino acids. Germline V CDR1 and CDR2: SEHNR, FQNEAQ (reference sequence). V lost 3 bases, J lost 4 bases, and 9 bases lay in between. The PCR had 60 Vbeta and 13 Jbeta primers. Assay: immunoSEQ multiplex PCR; the TCRdb copy retains only in-frame clones and omits some. Counted here are 150,000 to 200,000 clones, less than 85% occurring once; the ten biggest clones make up about 4.9%. The gene calls are TRBV7-9 and TRBJ1-1, with a weak D call TRBD1 (5 bases). The source of this sequence is a man younger than 35 in good health and CMV-seronegative. Sequencing input: PBMCs. The CDR3 nucleotides read TGTGCCAGCAGCTTGGGGCAGACCACTGAAGCTTTCTTT. It translates to CASSLGQTTEAFF.